The present TCR beta chain was sequenced within a study of blood T cell repertoires in COVID-19 (dated by TCRdb to the early 2020s). In terms of the full investigation: Collaborator samples came from the United States, Italy and Spain and covered acute and convalescent phases of COVID-19. The material from the prospective study consisted of cDNA or gDNA derived from T cells, B-cell-depleted T cells, or PBMCs. Subjects who had been exposed to COVID-19, were actively infected with it, or had recovered from it provided the deeply sampled blood TCRbeta repertoires that made up the dataset. A freely available public database, intended as a resource for researchers studying the immune response to SARS-CoV-2, is where the repertoires were released. Samples were obtained from the ongoing ImmuneRACE study (first 160 participants) and from over 1,000 subjects provided by 6 global collaborators. Sample metadata almost always included a de-identified subject ID, COVID-19 status, age in years and sex. Where available, HLA class I and class II types were taken from metadata supplied by the sample provider and were not determined by assay-based typing. What the study reported, not specific to this receptor: Clinical and demographic metadata were provided uncurated, with the amount varying by source and participant.

Each collaborating institution followed its own protocols to collect whole blood in K2EDTA tubes. For TCRbeta analysis, collaborators shipped samples as frozen whole blood, isolated PBMCs, or DNA extracted from either of those sample types. Trimming accounts for 7 bases at V and 5 bases at J, while the number of junction bases matched to no gene is 8. The CDR3, cysteine through phenylalanine, is 13 amino acids long. CDR3 DNA only is kept here, 39 bases in frame from base 1. The germline V gene sets CDR1 to SQVTM and CDR2 to ANQGSEA. Worth noting for this clone: Its antigen remains unidentified. It has no much larger one-base neighbor in the sample; base qualities were not kept.

TCRbeta CDR3 regions were amplified from genomic DNA by means of the immunoSEQ Assay, a bias-controlled multiplex PCR. On the authors' methods: Nucleated cell counts per sample were estimated from amplification of reference gene primers within the assay. To quantify the absolute abundance of each unique TCRbeta CDR3 rearrangement, sequence reads were collapsed and filtered. Productive Simpson clonality was computed per sample as the square root of Simpson's diversity index over productive rearrangements. TCRdb carries this immuneACCESS record with in-frame sequences only. Its versions omit some clonotypes, under half of them owing to an unresolved V gene in the studies checked, with the rest unexplained. Clonal size and the V and J genes are those of that table, whereas D and trimming came from the DNA. The sample table shows about 200,000 clones, and roughly four fifths are seen once. Approximately 12% of the sample belongs to the ten largest clones.

The sequenced material came from peripheral blood. The V and J segments used are TRBV29-1 and TRBJ1-1; 9 central nucleotides agree with TRBD1. The receptor comes from a woman between 40 and 50 years old with acute or convalescent COVID-19. The CDR3 protein sequence reads: CSAEQGARTEAFF. The nucleotide sequence is given as TGCAGCGCCGAACAGGGGGCGAGGACTGAAGCTTTCTTT.